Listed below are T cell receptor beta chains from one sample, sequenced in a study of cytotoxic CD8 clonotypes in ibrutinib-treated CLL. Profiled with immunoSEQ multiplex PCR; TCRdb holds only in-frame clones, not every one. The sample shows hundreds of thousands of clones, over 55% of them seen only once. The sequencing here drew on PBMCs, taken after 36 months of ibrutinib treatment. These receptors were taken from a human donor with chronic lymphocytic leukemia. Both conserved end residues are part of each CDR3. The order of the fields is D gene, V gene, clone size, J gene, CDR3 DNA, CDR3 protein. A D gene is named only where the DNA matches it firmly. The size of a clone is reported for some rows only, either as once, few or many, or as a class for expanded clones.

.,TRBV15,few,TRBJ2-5,TGTGCCACCAGCAGAGTCGGACAGCCTCAAGAGACCCAGTACTTC,CATSRVGQPQETQYF
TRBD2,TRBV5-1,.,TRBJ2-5,TGCGCCAGCACCAAGCGGGGCCCCGGGGAGACCCAGTACTTC,CASTKRGPGETQYF
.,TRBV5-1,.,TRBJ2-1,TGCGCCAGCAGCTTGGCGACAAACAGGGAGCAGTTCTTC,CASSLATNREQFF
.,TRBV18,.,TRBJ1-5,TGTGCCAGCTCACGGACGGACGGCCAGCCCCAGCATTTT,CASSRTDGQPQHF
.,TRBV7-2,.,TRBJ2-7,TGTGCCAGCAGCTTAGGGCGGCTCTCCTACGAGCAGTACTTC,CASSLGRLSYEQYF
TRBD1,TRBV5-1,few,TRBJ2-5,TGCGCCAGCAGCTTGGGGGGACAGTACCAAGAGACCCAGTACTTC,CASSLGGQYQETQYF
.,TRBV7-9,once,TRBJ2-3,TGTGCCAGCAGTCCTCCCCCCACAGATACGCAGTATTTT,CASSPPPTDTQYF
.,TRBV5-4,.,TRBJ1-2,TGTGCCAGCAGCTTGTTGGCAGGGGCTAACTATGGCTACACCTTC,CASSLLAGANYGYTF
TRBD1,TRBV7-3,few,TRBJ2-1,TGTGCCAGCAGCAGTTTAGGACAGGCCTACAATGAGCAGTTCTTC,CASSSLGQAYNEQFF
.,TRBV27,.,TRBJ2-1,TGTGCCAGCAGTTTATCGGCGTTGGTAGTAGAGCAGTTCTTC,CASSLSALVVEQFF
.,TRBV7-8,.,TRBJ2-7,TGTGCCAGCAGCTTAGCAGGGTCTCCCTACGAGCAGTACTTC,CASSLAGSPYEQYF
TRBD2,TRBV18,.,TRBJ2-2,TGTGCCAGCTCACTCGCCGGGACTAGCGGGATAACCGGGGAGCTGTTTTTT,CASSLAGTSGITGELFF
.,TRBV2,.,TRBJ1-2,TGTGCCAGCAGGAGGGGTCCAGGGTATAACTATGGCTACACCTTC,CASRRGPGYNYGYTF
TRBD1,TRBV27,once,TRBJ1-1,TGTGCCAGCAGTTTAAGGGGACAGGGGGCTCGGAACACTGAAGCTTTCTTT,CASSLRGQGARNTEAFF
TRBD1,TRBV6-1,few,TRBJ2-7,TGTGCCAGCAGTGAGCCGGGACAGTCCTCCTACGAGCAGTACTTC,CASSEPGQSSYEQYF
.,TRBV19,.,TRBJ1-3,TGTGCCACTCAAGCGGGGGTCGGAAACACCATATATTTT,CATQAGVGNTIYF
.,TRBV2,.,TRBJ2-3,TGTGCCAGCAGTGCCCCTACGGGGGCAGATACGCAGTATTTT,CASSAPTGADTQYF
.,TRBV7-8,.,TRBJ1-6,TGTGCCAGCAGCTTAGCGGGTCCCGCAGGTCATCTCCACTTT,CASSLAGPAGHLHF
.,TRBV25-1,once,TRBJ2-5,TGTGCCACCAGTATGGGGGATCGAGAGACCCAGTACTTC,CATSMGDRETQYF
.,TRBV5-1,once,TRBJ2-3,TGCGCCAGCAGCACCCGAAGTCCAGATACGCAGTATTTT,CASSTRSPDTQYF
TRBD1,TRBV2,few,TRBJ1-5,TGTGCCACCAGGGACAGGGGGAGCAATCAGCCCCAGCATTTT,CATRDRGSNQPQHF